These 14 T cell receptor beta chains originate from one sample sequenced in a study of OX40 agonist ivuxolimab in advanced cancers. Assay: immunoSEQ multiplex PCR; the TCRdb copy retains only in-frame clones and omits some. The table includes 100,000 or so clones, more than 85% detected once. The starting material was CD4+ or CD8+ T cells sorted from blood, obtained in a trial of the OX40 agonist ivuxolimab. The receptor source for this set is an adult with an advanced solid tumor such as melanoma, head and neck, liver or kidney cancer.

V and J are TRBV29-1 and TRBJ1-5; TRBD1 matches 10 bases. The CDR3 length is 14 residues. Germline lookup yields CDR1 SQVTM and CDR2 ANQGSEA. V was clipped by 7 bases and J by 5 bases; unmatched bases: 8. The CDR3 here is CSARDRGIDQPQHF. In nucleotides, the CDR3 is TGCAGCGCCCGGGACAGGGGAATCGATCAGCCCCAGCATTTT.

The chain is built from TRBV19 and TRBJ1-2; no reliable D call. V was shortened by 4 bases and J by 4 bases, with 10 bases between the two germline ends. Germline values: CDR1 LNHDA, CDR2 SQIVND (reference sequence). The length of the CDR3 is 13 residues. The CDR3 is CASSRGLTYGYTF. The CDR3 nucleotides are TGTGCCAGTAGTAGAGGATTAACCTATGGCTACACCTTC.

The V and J genes are TRBV9 and TRBJ1-1; D uncertain. Germline CDR1 is SGDLS and CDR2 is YYNGEE. Trimming stripped 0 bases from V and 6 bases from J, with 9 bases between. The CDR3 length is 13 residues. In nucleotides, the CDR3 is TGTGCCAGCAGCGTAGATACTGCGGCTGAAGCTTTCTTT. This translates into CASSVDTAAEAFF. Filled out from reference TRBV9 and TRBJ1-1, the complete variable domain reads DSGVTQTPKHLITATGQRVTLRCSPRSGDLSVYWYQQSLDQGLQFLIQYYNGEERAKGNILERFSAQQFPDLHSELNLSSLELGDSALYFCASSVDTAAEAFFGQGTRLTVV.

This sequence joins TRBV7-3 and TRBJ1-1, with unresolved D. V lost 6 bases and J lost 4, with 12 bases in between. CDR3 size: 13 residues. In germline, CDR1 is SGHTA, CDR2 FQGTGA. CDR3 protein: CASSQTYFTEAFF. In DNA, the CDR3 is TGTGCCAGCAGTCAGACCTATTTCACTGAAGCTTTCTTT.

The V gene is TRBV7-2, the J gene TRBJ1-1; D is unclear. Between the trimmed V and J ends, which lost 0 bases and 1 base, there was a span of 12 bases. Germline V gene sequence: CDR1 SGHTA, CDR2 FQGNSA. The CDR3 totals 16 residues. The CDR3 DNA reads as TGTGCCAGCAGCTTAGCGCGAGGACGGACGAACACTGAAGCTTTCTTT. This translates into CASSLARGRTNTEAFF.

This clone was observed a few times. The chain combines TRBV7-9 with TRBJ2-3, with a possible D match to TRBD2 (5 bases). V was clipped by 5 bases and J by 0 bases, with 15 bases between them. The CDR3 consists of 16 residues. Germline loops: CDR1 SEHNR, CDR2 FQNEAQ (reference sequence). CDR3 nucleotides: TGTGCCAGCAGCCCCCCTTTTCGGGAAAGCACAGATACGCAGTATTTT. Its protein is CASSPPFRESTDTQYF.

The chain joins TRBV2 to TRBJ2-7, with unresolved D. Trimming left V 8 bases short and J 3 bases short, with 2 bases between. CDR3 length: 9 residues. Germline CDR1 reads SNHLY; CDR2 reads FYNNEI. The CDR3 DNA follows: TGTGCCAGCGGCTACGAGCAGTACTTC. This translates into CASGYEQYF.

The V gene is TRBV6-5, the J gene TRBJ2-7; D is tentatively TRBD1 or TRBD2 (5 bases each). From germline, CDR1 is MNHEY and CDR2 SVGAGI. The CDR3 length is 13 residues. Trimming cost V 0 bases and J 6 bases, with 9 bases left between them. CDR3 residues: CASSYSSGLEQYF. The CDR3 bases are TGTGCCAGCAGTTACTCCTCGGGGCTCGAGCAGTACTTC.

The V call is TRBV25-1, the J call TRBJ2-1; D remains ambiguous. The CDR3 is 11 amino acids. V was clipped by 4 bases and J by 12 bases, with 10 bases between them. The germline gives CDR1 MGHDK, CDR2 SYGVNS. CDR3 in DNA: TGTGCCAGCAGTGTGTGGACGAGGCAGTTCTTC. It yields the protein CASSVWTRQFF.

The chain carries TRBV15 and TRBJ1-4; no clear D. The CDR3 contains 15 residues. Germline loops: CDR1 LNHNV, CDR2 YYDKDF (reference sequence). Trimming pared 5 bases from V and 0 bases from J, leaving 10 bases between. CDR3 sequence: CATSARKSTNEKLFF. In nucleotides, the CDR3 is TGTGCCACCAGCGCAAGAAAATCAACTAATGAAAAACTGTTTTTT.

The chain carries TRBV28 and TRBJ1-2; D gene ambiguous. The V end lost 7 bases, the J end lost 7 bases, and 22 bases lay between the germline ends. The CDR3 sequence is 15 residues long. Germline V gene sequence: CDR1 MDHEN, CDR2 SYDVKM. The CDR3 spells CASTSSGRFGIGYTF. CDR3 DNA: TGTGCCAGCACCTCCTCCGGCAGGTTTGGAATTGGCTACACCTTC.

The chain links TRBV7-3 to TRBJ1-1; the D is unclear. Germline V lookup: CDR1 SGHTA, CDR2 FQGTGA. CDR3 size: 14 residues. V lost 6 bases, J lost 0 bases, and 11 bases lay in between. The CDR3 region has the DNA TGTGCCAGCAGTATGGACGGATTGAACACTGAAGCTTTCTTT. Translated, it gives CASSMDGLNTEAFF.

J is TRBJ1-4 and V is TRBV6-6, with 7 bases fitting TRBD1. The CDR3 is 15 residues long. Germline V gives CDR1 MNHNY, CDR2 SVGAGI (reference sequence). V trimming: 5 bases; J trimming: 4 bases; junction bases outside the gene matches: 7. The CDR3: CASSGGQRDNEKLFF. CDR3 DNA: TGTGCCAGCAGTGGGGGACAGCGGGATAATGAAAAACTGTTTTTT.

The chain is built from TRBV19 and TRBJ1-2, with 7 nucleotides matching TRBD1. The V segment lost 8 bases and the J segment 4 bases; nucleotides outside the gene matches: 1. Germline assignment: CDR1 LNHDA and CDR2 SQIVND (reference sequence). The CDR3 is 11 amino acids. CDR3 in amino acids: CASWDSYGYTF. The CDR3 DNA reads as TGTGCCAGTTGGGACAGCTATGGCTACACCTTC.